Listed below are T cell receptor beta chains from one sample, sequenced in a study of cytomegalovirus exposure and HLA in healthy donors. TCRdb's table, derived via immunoSEQ multiplex PCR, lists solely in-frame clones and lacks some. The table records about 140,000 clones, around 66% of them present only once. Sequenced input: PBMCs. Receptors originate from a woman in her fifties or sixties in good health and CMV-seronegative. The conserved cysteine and the conserved F or W are not part of the CDR3 here. Size values are once, few and many counts, or a class for expanded clones, and some rows have none.

>-|TRBV12-5
ASGLTGAYEQY
>-|TRBV5-6
ASSLSRPSYEQY
>-|TRBV11-3
ASSPRTDNEQF
>-|TRBV21-1
ASSKGGGPGNNQPQH
>-|TRBV18
ASSKLANTDTQY
>few|TRBV6-5
ASGYDGGRTLGYT
>-|TRBV7-6
ASSLVGLSYNEQF
>few|TRBV25-1
ASSEARQAEAF
>-|TRBV7-3
ASNASGDTDSPLH
>-|TRBV27
ASSLEGTGGPYEQY
>few|TRBV29-1
SVENPQGVLDTQY
>once|TRBV7-6
ASSFGEATYEQY
>-|TRBV5-1
ASSPGLAGITNTGELF
>-|TRBV19
ASSIHGASNFATNEKLF
>few|TRBV5-4
ASTGGRGGAETQY
>once|TRBV4-1
ASSPGLAGGETQY
>few|TRBV6-1
ASSEADRNRANTGELF
>-|TRBV5-6
ASSLASSEETQY
>-|TRBV14
ASSRQGGTGELF
>-|TRBV10-3
AIRREIESRDRGNYGYT
>-|TRBV6-1
ASSWDSSYEQY
>-|TRBV6-1
ASRLTGGTQPQH
>-|TRBV15
ATSSAGGGEKLF
>-|TRBV5-4
ASSLPPSGRVSYNEQF
>few|TRBV6-5
ASSLSGGGNQPQH
>-|TRBV7-2
ASSSTGGNTEAF
>-|TRBV5-1
ATRGQGAGELF
>-|TRBV7-2
ASSPGDSLYGYT
>-|TRBV11-3
ASSSQDRELF
>-|TRBV18
ASSPLAQQETQY
>few|TRBV5-4
ASSLGTSGNTGELF
>-|TRBV19
ASSADRAGNSPLH
>few|TRBV7-2
ASSPGELANQPQH
>-|TRBV7-2
ASSLQGGDTQY
>-|TRBV6-1
ASSGGDSREKLF
>-|TRBV5-1
ASSPGTADNQPQH
>-|TRBV25-1
ASSDNWQGVGGYT
>-|TRBV6-5
ASSWLDGAQY
>-|TRBV18
ASSPYSSGNTIY
>once|TRBV5-5
ASSLDRPYGYT
>-|TRBV19
ASSTVRGSSYEQY
>-|TRBV10-2
ASSEKPGPDTQY
>-|TRBV21-1
ASSKKGEGLKGPQH
>-|TRBV29-1
SVAPQPYEQY
>-|TRBV7-9
ASRDLADTQY
>-|TRBV6-1
ASSTSSFYEQY
>-|TRBV5-4
ASSWAGVDYGYT